This T cell receptor (beta chain) was documented in a study of PD-1 blockade in classical Hodgkin lymphoma. Whole-study findings and limits: While CD8+ TCR diversity did not rise significantly by C4D1, CD4+ TCR diversity did.

The protocol was immunoSEQ multiplex PCR, while the TCRdb copy is restricted to in-frame clones and leaves out a portion. The sample carries about 110,000 clones, roughly 89% recorded once. V was shortened by 1 base and J by 4 bases, with 10 bases between the two germline ends. CDR1 and CDR2 (germline): SGHAT, FQNNGV. The CDR3 runs to 14 residues. Worth noting for this clone: Its antigen remains unidentified.

Time point meaning: cycle 4 day 1 (C4D1), after around six weeks of nivolumab. Every patient relapsed after autologous stem cell transplantation, and brentuximab vedotin exposure varied. Complete response, partial response or progressive disease were the best responses. The source was peripheral blood mononuclear cells (PBMCs), collected before the fourth cycle of nivolumab. The source is a human donor with classical Hodgkin lymphoma. J is TRBJ2-5 and V is TRBV11-2; D not certain. The CDR3 bases are TGTGCCAGCAGCTTAGGTGGGCTGGGAGAGACCCAGTACTTC. This gives the protein CASSLGGLGETQYF.